The 7 T cell receptor beta chains below were found in one sample sequenced in a study of blood T cell repertoires in COVID-19. Clones were sequenced by immunoSEQ multiplex PCR, and TCRdb holds only the in-frame ones, with some missing. Seen here are about 400,000 clones, 87% observed once, and the top ten hold around 1.8%. The sequenced sample consisted of PBMCs or T cells enriched from blood (not recorded which). The receptors originated from a woman in her late teens or twenties with acute COVID-19.

With regard to this clone: Distinct nucleotide sequences in the sample also encode this CDR3. This chain links TRBV28 with TRBJ1-2, with D possibly being TRBD1 (5 bases). Trimming stripped 3 bases from V and 4 bases from J, with 6 bases between. This CDR3 has 12 amino acids. Germline CDR1 reads MDHEN; CDR2 reads SYDVKM. CDR3: CASSLQGYGYTF. DNA of the CDR3: TGTGCCAGCAGTTTGCAGGGCTATGGCTACACCTTC.

The chain uses TRBV6-6 and TRBJ1-2; no clear D gene. The CDR3 is made up of 11 amino acids. Germline V gives CDR1 MNHNY, CDR2 SVGAGI (reference sequence). CDR3 sequence (DNA): TGTGCGGGCCGGAGGGACTATGGCTACACCTTC. Translated, it gives CAGRRDYGYTF.

The chain uses TRBV19 and TRBJ1-5; D gene uncertain. The CDR3 consists of 20 residues. The ends were cut back, 0 bases at V and 0 bases at J, with 21 bases in the middle. The germline gives CDR1 LNHDA, CDR2 SQIVND (reference sequence). The DNA of the CDR3 is TGTGCCAGTAGTATAGATACGCGGAAAATTCCAAACTATAGCAATCAGCCCCAGCATTTT. This sequence encodes CASSIDTRKIPNYSNQPQHF.

The V call is TRBV28, the J call TRBJ2-2, with 10 bases identical to TRBD2. J lost 4 bases, V lost 4 bases, and 6 bases had no gene match. CDR1 is MDHEN, CDR2 SYDVKM, per germline. The CDR3 contains 16 residues. In DNA, the CDR3 is TGTGCCAGCAGTTCCCACTCTAGCGGGGGCACCGGGGAGCTGTTTTTT. Protein sequence: CASSSHSSGGTGELFF.

The gene calls are TRBV3-1 (or the pseudogene TRBV3-2) and TRBJ2-1, with 8 bases aligning to TRBD2. This CDR3 has 16 amino acids. Germline V gene sequence: CDR1 LGHDT, CDR2 YNNKEL (reference sequence). V trimming: 5 bases; J trimming: 4 bases; junction bases outside the gene matches: 10. DNA of the CDR3: TGTGCCAGCAGCTTATTAGCGGGAAACTCATACAATGAGCAGTTCTTC. This sequence encodes CASSLLAGNSYNEQFF.

Only a few counts were recorded for this clone. The chain is built from TRBV6-5 and TRBJ1-2; perhaps TRBD1 as D (5 bases). Germline loops: CDR1 MNHEY, CDR2 SVGAGI. V lost 0 bases and J lost 2, with 7 bases in between. The CDR3 loop spans 14 amino acids. CDR3 DNA: TGTGCCAGCAGTTACTCCCAGGGAAACTATGGCTACACCTTC. It codes for CASSYSQGNYGYTF.

The genes are TRBV13 and TRBJ2-1; D might be TRBD1 (5 bases). Trimming pared 0 bases from V and 6 bases from J, leaving 9 bases between. This CDR3 has 14 amino acids. Per the germline V gene, CDR1 is PRHDT and CDR2 is FYEKMQ (reference sequence). The CDR3 is CASSLGGQGNEQFF. CDR3 DNA sequence: TGTGCCAGCAGCTTAGGGGGGCAGGGCAATGAGCAGTTCTTC. Using reference TRBV13 and TRBJ2-1 for the parts outside the CDR3, the full variable domain is AAGVIQSPRHLIKEKRETATLKCYPIPRHDTVYWYQQGPGQDPQFLISFYEKMQSDKGSIPDRFSAQQFSDYHSELNMSSLELGDSALYFCASSLGGQGNEQFFGPGTRLTVL.